Listed below are T cell receptor beta chains from one sample, sequenced in a study of CD8 T cells in Susac syndrome. MiXCR was run by TCRdb on the immunoSEQ multiplex PCR reads, yielding one entry per CDR3 protein. This table holds hundreds of thousands of distinct CDR3 sequences, 92% found once. Source material: CD8+ T cells from PBMCs. The receptors were gathered from a human donor with multiple sclerosis. Both conserved end residues are part of each CDR3. D genes are given only for firm matches. The listing skips clone size in some rows; elsewhere it reads once, few, many or a size class.

D gene: TRBD2; J gene: TRBJ2-7; clone size: -; V gene: TRBV20-1; CDR3 DNA: TGCAGTGCTGCACGCCCGGCTAGCGGGAGGGCCCGGAGTTACGAGCAGTACTTC; CDR3 protein: CSAARPASGRARSYEQYF
D gene: TRBD2; J gene: TRBJ2-1; clone size: -; V gene: TRBV9; CDR3 DNA: TGTGCCAGCAGCGTAGCGGGCGGGAGCTCCTACAATGAGCAGTTCTTC; CDR3 protein: CASSVAGGSSYNEQFF
D gene: TRBD1; J gene: TRBJ1-1; clone size: -; V gene: TRBV29-1; CDR3 DNA: TGCAGCGTTGACGGGACAGCGGCTGAAGCTTTCTTT; CDR3 protein: CSVDGTAAEAFF
D gene: -; J gene: TRBJ1-2; clone size: -; V gene: TRBV19; CDR3 DNA: TGTGCCAGTAGTACCCTGGCAGCTAACTATGGCTACACCTTC; CDR3 protein: CASSTLAANYGYTF
D gene: TRBD2; J gene: TRBJ2-2; clone size: -; V gene: TRBV7-9; CDR3 DNA: TGTGCCAGCAGCCAGCGGGAGCGCGGGGAGCTGTTTTTT; CDR3 protein: CASSQRERGELFF
D gene: TRBD1; J gene: TRBJ1-2; clone size: once; V gene: TRBV29-1; CDR3 DNA: TGCAGCGATATTTCAGGGGGCGGCTACACCTTC; CDR3 protein: CSDISGGGYTF
D gene: TRBD1; J gene: TRBJ2-4; clone size: -; V gene: TRBV13; CDR3 DNA: TGTGCCAGCAGCCCCCCGACAGGGTTTGCCAAAAACATTCAGTACTTC; CDR3 protein: CASSPPTGFAKNIQYF
D gene: TRBD1; J gene: TRBJ1-2; clone size: -; V gene: TRBV30; CDR3 DNA: TGTGCCTGGACCCCGACAGGGGGCGCGAACTATGGCTACACCTTC; CDR3 protein: CAWTPTGGANYGYTF
D gene: TRBD1; J gene: TRBJ1-1; clone size: few; V gene: TRBV20-1; CDR3 DNA: TGCAGTGCCCAGACAGGGTCCAACACTGAAGCTTTCTTT; CDR3 protein: CSAQTGSNTEAFF
D gene: -; J gene: TRBJ2-1; clone size: -; V gene: TRBV20-1; CDR3 DNA: TGCAGTGCTAGAGAAGGAGAGCAACCCTACAATGAGCAGTTCTTC; CDR3 protein: CSAREGEQPYNEQFF
D gene: -; J gene: TRBJ2-1; clone size: -; V gene: TRBV19; CDR3 DNA: TGTGCCAGTAGTATCGGACTTATAAATGAGCAGTTCTTC; CDR3 protein: CASSIGLINEQFF
D gene: -; J gene: TRBJ2-2; clone size: -; V gene: TRBV7-2; CDR3 DNA: TGTGCCAGCAGCTTGACGGTGAACACCGGGGAGCTGTTTTTT; CDR3 protein: CASSLTVNTGELFF
D gene: -; J gene: TRBJ2-1; clone size: -; V gene: TRBV9; CDR3 DNA: TGTGCCAGCAGCGAATTTTCCCAGGGCAATGAGCAGTTCTTC; CDR3 protein: CASSEFSQGNEQFF
D gene: -; J gene: TRBJ1-6; clone size: -; V gene: TRBV4-1; CDR3 DNA: TGCGCCAGCAGCCAACAGGGAGGAGCCAAGGGGATTGATTCACCCCTCCACTTT; CDR3 protein: CASSQQGGAKGIDSPLHF
D gene: -; J gene: TRBJ1-1; clone size: few; V gene: TRBV7-2; CDR3 DNA: TGTGCCAGCAGCTTAGAAGGGGGGGCCACTGAAGCTTTCTTT; CDR3 protein: CASSLEGGATEAFF
D gene: -; J gene: TRBJ2-5; clone size: once; V gene: TRBV11-2; CDR3 DNA: TGTGCCAGCAGCTTAGAAAGATTCCAAGAGACCCAGTACTTC; CDR3 protein: CASSLERFQETQYF
D gene: TRBD1; J gene: TRBJ1-5; clone size: -; V gene: TRBV5-6; CDR3 DNA: TGTGCCAGCAGCGCTACCGGGACAGGGTTCAATCAGCCCCAGCATTTT; CDR3 protein: CASSATGTGFNQPQHF
D gene: -; J gene: TRBJ1-2; clone size: -; V gene: TRBV18; CDR3 DNA: TGTGCCAGCTCACCAGGGGGAGTTTCTAACTATGGCTACACCTTC; CDR3 protein: CASSPGGVSNYGYTF
D gene: -; J gene: TRBJ2-5; clone size: -; V gene: TRBV5-4; CDR3 DNA: TGTGCCAGCAGCCCAGGGACTCCCGAGACCCAGTACTTC; CDR3 protein: CASSPGTPETQYF
D gene: -; J gene: TRBJ2-7; clone size: -; V gene: TRBV25-1; CDR3 DNA: TGTGCCAGCAGTGAAGTAGGGGCCACCTACGAGCAGTACTTC; CDR3 protein: CASSEVGATYEQYF
D gene: -; J gene: TRBJ1-5; clone size: -; V gene: TRBV30; CDR3 DNA: TGTGCCTGGAGTGTATCGGGTTTACAGCCCCAGCATTTT; CDR3 protein: CAWSVSGLQPQHF
D gene: -; J gene: TRBJ2-1; clone size: -; V gene: TRBV30; CDR3 DNA: TGTGCCTGGAGTGGAGAGGGGTACCGCCGGGGGAATGAGCAGTTCTTC; CDR3 protein: CAWSGEGYRRGNEQFF